This is a list of T cell receptor beta chains from one sample in a study of blood T cell repertoires in COVID-19. Here immunoSEQ multiplex PCR was the method, and the copy in TCRdb shows in-frame clones only, minus some. The data show about 220,000 clones, with 75% to 85% seen just once and about 2.5% held by the top ten. The sample taken for sequencing was peripheral blood. The receptors here all came from a woman between 65 and 79 years old with COVID-19, enrolled during active disease. CDR3s include the opening cysteine and the closing phenylalanine or tryptophan. A D gene is named only where the DNA matches it firmly. Only part of the rows carry a size: once, few, many, or a class if the clone is expanded.

TGTGCCAGCAGTTTGGACAGACTGAACACCGGGGAGCTGTTTTTT,CASSLDRLNTGELFF,.,TRBV27,.,TRBJ2-2
TGTGCCAGCAGCTCGGAGGGCTCTGGAAACACCATATATTTT,CASSSEGSGNTIYF,.,TRBV7-2,.,TRBJ1-3
TGTGCCAGCAGAGGGACAGCCTCCTACGAGCAGTACTTC,CASRGTASYEQYF,TRBD1,TRBV28,.,TRBJ2-7
TGCAGCGGACGGACAGGGGATGAAAACGGGGAGCTGTTTTTT,CSGRTGDENGELFF,TRBD1,TRBV29-1,once,TRBJ2-2
TGTGCCAGTAGTCCAGGACTAGCGGGTGTAGCGAACACCGGGGAGCTGTTTTTT,CASSPGLAGVANTGELFF,TRBD2,TRBV19,.,TRBJ2-2
TGTGCCAGCAGCCGGGGGGGACTGAGTTATGGCTACACCTTC,CASSRGGLSYGYTF,.,TRBV14,.,TRBJ1-2
TGTGCCAGTATGGACAGCCCAAATCCGGAGACCCAGTACTTC,CASMDSPNPETQYF,.,TRBV19,.,TRBJ2-5
TGTGCCATCAGTGAGACTTTCAGGACAGGGGGAGATAATGAGCAGTTCTTC,CAISETFRTGGDNEQFF,TRBD1,TRBV10-3,.,TRBJ2-1
TGTGCCAGCAGCCCGGGACTAGCGGGGCCGATCGGGGAGCTGTTTTTT,CASSPGLAGPIGELFF,TRBD2,TRBV7-2,few,TRBJ2-2
TGTGCCAGCAGCCAAGGAGGAGGCCCCTACGAGCAGTACTTC,CASSQGGGPYEQYF,.,TRBV3-1/TRBV3-2,few,TRBJ2-7
TGTGCCAGCCTCTTCCGACAGACCTACGAGCAGTACTTC,CASLFRQTYEQYF,.,TRBV6-5,.,TRBJ2-7
TGTGCCAGCAGCCAAGAGCAGGGAACCTACAATGAGCAGTTCTTC,CASSQEQGTYNEQFF,.,TRBV4-2,.,TRBJ2-1
TGTGCCAGCAGCCAAGCCGTGGCGGGAGGGAGCACAGATACGCAGTATTTT,CASSQAVAGGSTDTQYF,TRBD2,TRBV4-2,few,TRBJ2-3
TGTGCCAGCAGCTTGCCAAGGGGTGCGACTAATGAAAAACTGTTTTTT,CASSLPRGATNEKLFF,.,TRBV5-7,.,TRBJ1-4
TGTGCCAGCAGAAAGAAGGGGACTAGCGTTCCCGGAGGGGCCAACGTCCTGACTTTC,CASRKKGTSVPGGANVLTF,TRBD2,TRBV7-9,.,TRBJ2-6
TGTGCCAGCAGCTTAAGGAGGCTAGCGGGGTACAATGAGCAGTTCTTC,CASSLRRLAGYNEQFF,TRBD2,TRBV11-3,.,TRBJ2-1
TGTGCCAGCAGCCCCGAGGCAGATACGCAGTATTTT,CASSPEADTQYF,.,TRBV2,.,TRBJ2-3
TGTGCCAGTAGTCTCCGGTCCCCCTACAGCGGGGCCCCCTACGAGCAGTACTTC,CASSLRSPYSGAPYEQYF,TRBD2,TRBV19,.,TRBJ2-7
TGTGCCAGCAGCCCGCCAGGGTCTGACGAGCAGTACTTC,CASSPPGSDEQYF,.,TRBV7-9,.,TRBJ2-7
TGTGCCAGCAGTCTGGACAGGAGAGGCTACGAGCAGTACTTC,CASSLDRRGYEQYF,TRBD1,TRBV5-8,.,TRBJ2-7
TGTGCCAGCAGCTTAAATATGCGAAAACAGTTCTTC,CASSLNMRKQFF,.,TRBV7-2,once,TRBJ2-1
TGTGCCAGCAGTCCCTTAGGGGCTAACTATGGCTACACCTTC,CASSPLGANYGYTF,.,TRBV5-5,once,TRBJ1-2
TGTGCCAGTAGTGTCCAATCCGGGTCCTCAAATGAAAAACTGTTTTTT,CASSVQSGSSNEKLFF,.,TRBV19,.,TRBJ1-4
TGTGCCAGCAGCTTAAGGGGGGACACTGAAGCTTTCTTT,CASSLRGDTEAFF,.,TRBV7-3,.,TRBJ1-1
TGCGCCAGCAGCCAAGATTGGAGGGGGCTGGCCAAAAACATTCAGTACTTC,CASSQDWRGLAKNIQYF,.,TRBV4-3,.,TRBJ2-4
TGTGCCAGCAGCTTTTTGGGCCTCGGGGCCTACGAGCAGTACTTC,CASSFLGLGAYEQYF,.,TRBV5-6,once,TRBJ2-7
TGTGCCAGCAGCTTAGAATCGGGAATAAACTACGAGCAGTACTTC,CASSLESGINYEQYF,.,TRBV13,.,TRBJ2-7
TGTGCCAGCAGCCAAGCGGGACTAGCGTCCTACGAGCAGTACTTC,CASSQAGLASYEQYF,TRBD2,TRBV7-2,.,TRBJ2-7
TGTGCCAGCTCACCCAACAGAGCTTTGGATTCACCCCTCCACTTT,CASSPNRALDSPLHF,.,TRBV18,few,TRBJ1-6
TGTGCCAGCAATCTCGGACAGTATTACAATGAGCAGTTCTTC,CASNLGQYYNEQFF,.,TRBV6-5,few,TRBJ2-1
TGTGCCGCTAGCGGGAGTGGGTCCTACGAGCAGTACTTC,CAASGSGSYEQYF,TRBD2,TRBV6-5,.,TRBJ2-7
TGTGCCAGTAGTATCGAGGGACTTAGTGAAGCTTTCTTT,CASSIEGLSEAFF,.,TRBV19,.,TRBJ1-1
TGTGCCAGCAGCTTAGCCTGGGGGGGAGGTGGAGAGACCCAGTACTTC,CASSLAWGGGGETQYF,TRBD2,TRBV7-6,.,TRBJ2-5
TGTGCCAGCAGTGATCCCGACAGGGCGGATAGCAATCAGCCCCAGCATTTT,CASSDPDRADSNQPQHF,TRBD1,TRBV6-4,.,TRBJ1-5
TGTGCCAGCAGCTCTCCCAGGCTAGCGGGGATCACAGATACGCAGTATTTT,CASSSPRLAGITDTQYF,TRBD2,TRBV7-9,.,TRBJ2-3
TGTGCCAGCAGCTTAGATGGGGGCCCCACTGAAGCTTTCTTT,CASSLDGGPTEAFF,.,TRBV11-3,.,TRBJ1-1
TGTGCCAGCAGCTCGGGACTAGCAGGCACCGGGGAGCTGTTTTTT,CASSSGLAGTGELFF,TRBD2,TRBV7-3,.,TRBJ2-2
TGTGCCAGCTCACTCGGGAGTAGGTCAGATACGCAGTATTTT,CASSLGSRSDTQYF,.,TRBV18,few,TRBJ2-3
TGTGCCACCAGTGATGGGACAGGGGAGGAAGAGACCCAGTACTTC,CATSDGTGEEETQYF,TRBD1,TRBV24-1,.,TRBJ2-5
TGCACCAGCAGCCAAGATCGGGGGGGCCCCTACGAGCAGTACTTC,CTSSQDRGGPYEQYF,.,TRBV1,.,TRBJ2-7
TGTGCCAGCAGAACAAGGACAGGGACAAACACTGAAGCTTTCTTT,CASRTRTGTNTEAFF,TRBD1,TRBV19,.,TRBJ1-1
TGTGCCAGCAGTTCCGGACAGGTTTTGAACACTGAAGCTTTCTTT,CASSSGQVLNTEAFF,TRBD1,TRBV6-2/TRBV6-3,.,TRBJ1-1
TGTGCCAGCAGCTTAAATTCGGGGACTGAAGCTTTCTTT,CASSLNSGTEAFF,.,TRBV7-3,.,TRBJ1-1
TGTGCCAGCAGCCAACAGCTAGATGGCTACGAGCAGTACTTC,CASSQQLDGYEQYF,.,TRBV3-1/TRBV3-2,.,TRBJ2-7
TGCAGCGTTGGAGGGACAGCCTACAATGAGCAGTTCTTC,CSVGGTAYNEQFF,TRBD1,TRBV29-1,.,TRBJ2-1
TGTGCCAGCAGCTCGGGGATCTTAAGCTCCTACGAGCAGTACTTC,CASSSGILSSYEQYF,.,TRBV7-9,once,TRBJ2-7
TGTGCCAGCAGTTCGGGACAGGTCCCCAATCAGCCCCAGCATTTT,CASSSGQVPNQPQHF,TRBD1,TRBV27,.,TRBJ1-5
TGTGCCAGCAGAACCGACAGGGTCGGAAACACCATATATTTT,CASRTDRVGNTIYF,TRBD1,TRBV6-5,.,TRBJ1-3
TGTGCCAGCAGTTCGGCAGCCGCGGGGTATGGCTACACCTTC,CASSSAAAGYGYTF,.,TRBV28,.,TRBJ1-2
TGTGCCATCAGCCCTGGACAGGGGTCTGGAAACACCATATATTTT,CAISPGQGSGNTIYF,TRBD1,TRBV10-3,.,TRBJ1-3
TGTGCTAGTGGTTCTGACTTTTTACGGATTGGCAATCAGCCCCAGCATTTT,CASGSDFLRIGNQPQHF,.,TRBV12-5,few,TRBJ1-5
TGTGCCAGCAGACGCGTCCGGGACTTCCAAGAGACCCAGTACTTC,CASRRVRDFQETQYF,.,TRBV27,.,TRBJ2-5
TGTGCCAGCACACCGCAGACAGGTTTAAACTATGGCTACACCTTC,CASTPQTGLNYGYTF,.,TRBV7-6,.,TRBJ1-2
TGTGCCTGGGGACAGGGAGGCCACGAGCAGTACTTC,CAWGQGGHEQYF,TRBD1,TRBV30,.,TRBJ2-7
TGTGCCAGCAGTCGACAGGAATATACCTACGAGCAGTACTTC,CASSRQEYTYEQYF,.,TRBV2,.,TRBJ2-7
TGTGCCAGCAGCGCGGAGGGTCGGGCCAAGAACACCGGGGAGCTGTTTTTT,CASSAEGRAKNTGELFF,.,TRBV9,few,TRBJ2-2
TGTGCCAGTAGTGCCGCAGGGATATTAGCCAAAAACATTCAGTACTTC,CASSAAGILAKNIQYF,.,TRBV19,.,TRBJ2-4
TGTGCCAGCAGCTTAAACCGGGACTCCCTTAACACCTTC,CASSLNRDSLNTF,.,TRBV7-2,.,TRBJ1-2
TGCGCCAGCAGCCAAGATCACAGGCTCTCTGGAAACACCATATATTTT,CASSQDHRLSGNTIYF,.,TRBV4-3,.,TRBJ1-3
TGTGCCAGCAGTGAAGCCGCACTAGCGGGGGAGACCCAGTACTTC,CASSEAALAGETQYF,TRBD2,TRBV6-1,.,TRBJ2-5